This T cell receptor beta chain stems from a study of cytomegalovirus exposure and HLA in healthy donors (dated by TCRdb to about 2017). With respect to the entire study: An earlier analysis of some 620 of the donors reported 276 Gb of sequence data and approximately 120 million unique TCR beta sequences obtained from 180 million or so T cells. Approximately 300 gigabases of sequencing data and 70 million to 95 million unique TCR sequences made up an early release that covered under 750 HLA-typed donors. Of the 300 to 500 genotyped donors, 75% to 85% were placed in the genetic ancestry cluster associated with self-reported Caucasian donors. The study was designed to test whether signatures of past pathogen exposure could be identified by cataloging public T cell receptors. The T cell repertoires of roughly 660 subjects were profiled by immunosequencing and related to cytomegalovirus serostatus. In addition to the first cohort of approximately 670 subjects, a separate validation cohort of 100 to 150 different subjects was used. To predict cytomegalovirus infection status, the study combined high-throughput TCR immunosequencing, statistical association of individual TCRs with disease status, and machine learning. A later analysis re-examined previously published TCR beta repertoires from roughly 650 donors and added high-resolution HLA genotyping to investigate patterns of TCR occurrence. Rather than using new phenotypic data, the later analysis identified candidate immune exposures from TCR beta sequences and from how often those sequences occurred across donors. An earlier analysis of several hundred of the donors used high-throughput TCR beta sequencing to judge whether each TCR beta V gene segment behaved as functional or pseudogenic. Alongside the repertoire data, information on donor age, sex, ethnicity and CMV serostatus was compiled. In a later genetic analysis, genome-wide SNP genotypes for 398 of the 666 donors were used, and that subset was treated as a discovery cohort. All discovery cohort repertoires had been generated on a single sequencing platform. Class I and class II HLA loci were covered by the typing at four-digit resolution. Typing coverage differed by locus: A, B, C, DRB1 and DQB1 were typed in roughly 620-640 donors, DQA1 in 500 to 550, DPA1 in nearly 610, and DPB1 in roughly 450. Roughly five DR-DQ haplotypes were handled as single units for association and clustering because linkage in the cohort was strong. Across around 400 genotyped donors of the cohort, an average of roughly 250,000 unique TCR beta nucleotide sequences per donor were sequenced, and roughly a sixth of those sequences were non-productive.

Results and caveats for the whole study, not just this receptor: The authors suggested that the approach could potentially be generalized to other disease states and immunological phenotypes. A further reported finding was that TCR beta sequences accurately predicted the HLA-A and HLA-B alleles for most subjects in the first cohort. A cluster of highly shared sequence variants was judged likely to be a technical artifact of the sequencing pipeline. A few of the identified cytomegalovirus-associated TCR beta chains were confirmed in vitro to be specific for cytomegalovirus antigens. Assigning TCR associations to individual alleles was difficult when HLA alleles, especially DR and DQ, strongly co-occurred. Because HLA typing was unavailable for some donors at each locus, only the typed subset was used in association tests. In a later analysis, most CMV-associated TCR beta chains were found to appear HLA-restricted, with HLA associations seemingly driven largely by CMV exposure. In a later analysis, HLA-associated TCR beta chains showed more clonal expansion and lower generation probabilities than non-associated chains that were equally common. In a later analysis, TCR association rates were found to vary across HLA loci, with the most associated TCRs seen for DRB1 alleles and the fewest for HLA-C alleles. At a false discovery rate of 0.05, a later analysis linked 16,000 or so TCR beta sequences to specific HLA alleles. In a later genetic analysis, fewer N-insertions in productive TCRs were reported among donors in an Asian-associated ancestry cluster than the roughly 700-donor mean. Only TCR beta chains were sequenced in this cohort, and the absence of alpha or paired-chain data limited detectable features. Several of the top co-occurrence clusters appeared to be linked to parvovirus B19, influenza, CMV and Epstein-Barr virus, according to a later analysis. The classifier was reported to diagnose cytomegalovirus status with high specificity and sensitivity in both the original and validation cohorts. Some IMGT-functional V segments, including TRBV6-2 and TRBV6-3, could not be told apart with the 87-base-pair reads, so those segments were excluded. While some public TCRs were present in many individuals, most TCR sequences turned up only very rarely across donors. For the cohort, immune exposure information was limited to CMV serostatus. Linkage disequilibrium might explain the correlated functional status among segregating V segments, but an unknown experimental factor could not be ruled out. Sequencing depth was assumed to be roughly uniform across donors in the presence/absence analyses, though that assumption may not hold. A total of 164 TCR beta chains were listed by the study as associated with cytomegalovirus. Broadly in line with IMGT annotations, most TCR beta V segments showed up in productive rearrangements about 90% or about 30% of the time in an earlier analysis of 450 to 600 of the donors. V-gene and J-gene trimming of TCR beta chains was associated with a missense DCLRE1C variant in a later genetic analysis, and the association was replicated in an independent cohort. Because counts were too low, roughly 16 rarely observed V segments, including chromosome 9 orphons, were excluded from the earlier analysis of 500 to 700 of the donors.

The receptor library was made with the immunoSEQ multiplex PCR assay. For the multiplex PCR, a mixture combining 60 forward primers for TCR Vbeta segments and 13 reverse primers for TCR Jbeta segments was used. Amplification of the CDR3 region of rearranged TCR beta genes was performed with a multiplex PCR assay on genomic DNA. Amplified TCR beta libraries were sequenced as 87-base-pair reads on the Illumina HiSeq System. From the authors' description of their analysis: In a later analysis, 80 million or so unique TCR beta chains were counted across the 650 to 700 repertoires, and roughly 9.9 million of these chains were shared by at least two donors. Raw reads were error-corrected and collapsed into unique sequences by a nearest-neighbor algorithm in which closely related sequences were merged to remove PCR and sequencing errors. V, D and J gene segments were assigned by aligning CDR3 sequences to IMGT reference sequences. For a sequence to be retained, a match of at least six nucleotides to both a V gene segment and a J gene segment was required. Rearrangements were classified as productive when the CDR3 lacked stop codons and remained in frame with V and J, and all other rearrangements were classified as non-productive. Following IMGT convention, CDR3 was defined as the stretch from the second conserved V-encoded cysteine up to the conserved J-encoded phenylalanine. The earlier analysis of some 550 of the donors excluded any sequence lacking an unambiguous match to a single V gene segment. In an earlier analysis of 587 of the donors, a V segment was called functional when productive rearrangements were above 56.7%, and segregating when the standard deviation between donors exceeded 5%. To diagnose cytomegalovirus status from the catalog of TCR beta chain sequences, a statistical classification framework was built. In a later analysis, V and J genes were assigned by comparing TCR nucleotide sequences against IMGT/GENE-DB human TR gene sequences. In a later analysis, CDR3 sequences and most-parsimonious VDJ recombination scenarios were assigned using the TCRdist pipeline. In a later analysis, each TCR beta chain was defined by its CDR3 amino acid sequence together with its V-gene family, and reads without a unique V-gene family were excluded. To address suspected cross-contamination and a sequencing artifact, a later analysis removed approximately 590 highly shared, low-generation-probability nucleotide sequences. In a later analysis, a clonal expansion index was calculated for each public chain from normalized within-repertoire ranks of inferred template counts. Generation probabilities in a later analysis came from a VDJ recombination model fitted to out-of-frame rearrangements, and those results were checked against IGoR. A later analysis scored TCR-TCR, TCR-HLA and TCR-CMV co-occurrence with hypergeometric tests, applying a repertoire-size bias correction to TCR pairs. A later analysis estimated false discovery rates by permuting HLA or CMV assignments 20 times. In a later analysis, co-occurring TCRs were grouped using DBSCAN, with TCRdist sequence similarity added in when clustering inside HLA-allele-positive subsets. Repertoires with fewer than 30,000 or more than 120,000 public chains were left out of co-occurrence clustering, as were four to six repertoires with anomalous nucleotide sharing. The source is immuneACCESS, and TCRdb retained only in-frame sequences with V and J called. Part of the clones is not carried over; for the studies checked, unresolved V genes explain less than half of this, and the remainder is unexplained. Clonal size and the V and J genes are those of that table, whereas D and trimming came from the DNA. The sample records more than 150,000 clones, 75% to 85% of which are singletons. The ten largest clones represent about 1.6% of the sample.

Including the terminal cysteine and phenylalanine, the CDR3 comprises 12 residues. The DNA shown is the 36-base CDR3, in frame from base 1. The germline V gene gives CDR1 as MNHNS and CDR2 as SASEGT. V and J are truncated by 10 bases and 0 bases respectively, leaving an intervening sequence of 7 bases. In total, approximately 690 healthy bone marrow donors made up the cohort. All cohort members were sampled while nominally healthy, although unrecorded immune exposures were likely present. The donor was CMV seronegative and was included in the group of about 350 seronegative cohort members. A peripheral blood sample was collected from each donor, and TCR beta sequencing was performed on peripheral blood mononuclear cells. The Qiagen DNeasy Blood Extraction Kit was used to extract genomic DNA from the blood cell samples. A note on this clone: The specificity of this receptor is unknown. No clone much larger than this one lies a single base away; base qualities are absent.

The rearrangement joined TRBV6-1 to TRBJ1-5; the D gene is not confidently resolved. The material sequenced was PBMCs. The receptor was isolated from a man younger than 35 in good health and CMV-seronegative. Here the CDR3 is given as CATKYSNQPQHF. Here is the DNA: TGTGCCACTAAATATAGCAATCAGCCCCAGCATTTT.